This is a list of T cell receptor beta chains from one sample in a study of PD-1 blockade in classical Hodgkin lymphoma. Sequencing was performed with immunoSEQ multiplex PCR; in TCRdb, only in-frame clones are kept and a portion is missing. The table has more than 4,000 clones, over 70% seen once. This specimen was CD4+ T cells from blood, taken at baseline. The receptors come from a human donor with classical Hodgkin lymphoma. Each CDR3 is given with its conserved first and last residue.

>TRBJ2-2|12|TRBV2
CASGPYTGELFF
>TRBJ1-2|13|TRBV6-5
CASNKGRNYGYTF
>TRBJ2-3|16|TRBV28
CASSPTGVAGTDTQYF
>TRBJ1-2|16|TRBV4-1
CASSQDDGRESLGYTF
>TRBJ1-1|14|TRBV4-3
CASSSQGGGREAFF
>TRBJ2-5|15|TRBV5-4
CASSLPGTSGGAQYF
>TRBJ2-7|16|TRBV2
CASRRQPGTGKSEQYF
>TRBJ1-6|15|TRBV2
CASARSQGDNSPLHF
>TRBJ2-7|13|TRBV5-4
CASSPSEGYEQYF
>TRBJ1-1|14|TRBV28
CASSSRTGETEAFF
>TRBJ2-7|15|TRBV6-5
CASRIDDRGLYEQYF
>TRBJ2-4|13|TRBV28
CASRPDRVGIQYF
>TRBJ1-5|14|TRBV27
CASSPWTGDQPQHF
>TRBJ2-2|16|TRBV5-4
CASSLPGRGGTGELFF
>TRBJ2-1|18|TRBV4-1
CASSPKGPTSGGVNEQFF
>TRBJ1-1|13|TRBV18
CASADQGNTEAFF
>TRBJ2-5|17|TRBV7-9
CASSLALGSRRGETQYF
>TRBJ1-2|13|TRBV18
CASSPSDSRGYTF
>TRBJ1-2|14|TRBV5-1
CASSLVGEGYGYTF
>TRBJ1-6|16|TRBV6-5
CASSYGMAGANSPLHF
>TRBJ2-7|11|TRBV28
CASNNDREPYF
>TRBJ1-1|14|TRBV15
CATSKPTGYTEAFF
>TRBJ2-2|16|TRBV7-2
CASSYRRKGRPGELFF
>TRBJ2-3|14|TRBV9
CASSVWLAGETQYF
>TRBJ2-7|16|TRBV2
CASSEALQGLKNEQYF
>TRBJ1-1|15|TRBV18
CASSPGTSIGTEAFF
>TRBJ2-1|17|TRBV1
CTSSQVTVLARYNEQFF
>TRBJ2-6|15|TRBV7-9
CASSPGSAGANVLTF
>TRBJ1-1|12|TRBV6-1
CASRLYHVEAFF
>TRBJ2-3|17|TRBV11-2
CASRPLPGQGNPDTQYF
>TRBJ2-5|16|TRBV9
CASSSGLQGAGETQYF
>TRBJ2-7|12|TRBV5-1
CASSSTGPVQYF
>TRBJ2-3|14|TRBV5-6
CASSRRGGADTQYF
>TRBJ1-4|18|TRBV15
CATSRDLKAGYGGEKLFF
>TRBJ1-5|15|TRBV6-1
CASSEGSGGNQPQHF
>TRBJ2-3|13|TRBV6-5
CASSRQWEDTQYF
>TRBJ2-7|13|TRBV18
CASSGTGAYEQYF
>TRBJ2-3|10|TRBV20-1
CSAEGVAQYF
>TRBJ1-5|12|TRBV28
CASMTGNQPQHF
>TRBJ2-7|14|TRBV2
CASGRGSGSYEQYF
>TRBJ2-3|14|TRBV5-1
CASSLKGATDTQYF
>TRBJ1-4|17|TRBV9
CASSVGDRGVPNEKLFF
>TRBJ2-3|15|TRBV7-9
CASSIGQTITDTQYF
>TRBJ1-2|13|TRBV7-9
CASSLADFGGYTF
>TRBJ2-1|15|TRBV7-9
CASSWLAGLRNEQFF
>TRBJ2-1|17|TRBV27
CASSFKGLAGYQANQFF
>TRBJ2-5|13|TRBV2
CASSLGRGETQYF
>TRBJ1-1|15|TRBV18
CASSQGGQGSAEAFF
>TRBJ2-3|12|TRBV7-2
CASSLLTDTQYF
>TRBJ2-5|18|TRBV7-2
CASSRRASGGAGRETQYF
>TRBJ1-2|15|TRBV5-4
CASSLGGALPYGYTF
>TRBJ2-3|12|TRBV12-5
CASGESTDTQYF
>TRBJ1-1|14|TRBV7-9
CASSLAGGHTEAFF
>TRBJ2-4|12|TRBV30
CSADNTKNIQYF
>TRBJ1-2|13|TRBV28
CASRETGFYGYTF
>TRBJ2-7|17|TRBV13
CASSFSLRTSGDHEQYF
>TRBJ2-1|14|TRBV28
CASRLTQPYNEQFF
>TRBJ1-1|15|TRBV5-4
CASSLKGRMQDEAFF
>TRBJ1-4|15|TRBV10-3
CAISEWGQGNEKLFF